This T cell receptor (beta chain) was recovered during a study of cytomegalovirus exposure and HLA in healthy donors. Regarding the study as a whole: In a later analysis, compared with equally common non-associated chains, HLA-associated beta chains were more expanded. The study found most TCR sequences rare, yet found some public TCRs in many donors.

About this clone: What it binds is unknown.

Germline assignment: CDR1 SGHDT and CDR2 YYEEEE. The CDR3 consists of 14 residues. V shed 0 bases and J shed 5 bases, with 11 bases lying between them. PCR was performed using 60 Vbeta and 13 Jbeta primers. Profiled with immunoSEQ multiplex PCR; TCRdb holds only in-frame clones, not every one. The data show around 160,000 clones, roughly 78% seen once. Unrecorded immune exposure was likely among donors, who were nominally healthy when sampled. Sequencing was done on a sample of PBMCs. The chain employs TRBV5-6 and TRBJ2-5, with D maybe TRBD2 (6 bases). The TCR comes from a man between 35 and 55 years old in good health and CMV-seropositive. Here the CDR3 reads CASSLGAGRETQYF. The CDR3 region has the DNA TGTGCCAGCAGCTTGGGAGCAGGGAGGGAGACCCAGTACTTC.